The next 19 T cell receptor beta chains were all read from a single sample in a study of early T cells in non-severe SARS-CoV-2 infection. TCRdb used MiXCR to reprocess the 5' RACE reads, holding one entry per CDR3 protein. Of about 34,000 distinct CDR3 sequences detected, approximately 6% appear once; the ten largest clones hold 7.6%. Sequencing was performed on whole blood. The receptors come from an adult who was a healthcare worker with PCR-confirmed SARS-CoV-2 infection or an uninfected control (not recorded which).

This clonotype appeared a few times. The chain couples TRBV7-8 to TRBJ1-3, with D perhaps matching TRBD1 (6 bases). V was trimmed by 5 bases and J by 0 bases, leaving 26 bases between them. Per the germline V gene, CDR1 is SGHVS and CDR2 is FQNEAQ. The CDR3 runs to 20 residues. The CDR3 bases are TGTGCCAGCAGCCGCGGGGACACCAGATTCAACCGATACTCTGGAAACACCATATATTTT. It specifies CASSRGDTRFNRYSGNTIYF. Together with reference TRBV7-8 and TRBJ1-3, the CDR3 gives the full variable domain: GAGVSQSPRYKVAKRGQDVALRCDPISGHVSLFWYQQALGQGPEFLTYFQNEAQLDKSGLPSDRFFAERPEGSVSTLKIQRTQQEDSAVYLCASSRGDTRFNRYSGNTIYFGEGSWLTVV.

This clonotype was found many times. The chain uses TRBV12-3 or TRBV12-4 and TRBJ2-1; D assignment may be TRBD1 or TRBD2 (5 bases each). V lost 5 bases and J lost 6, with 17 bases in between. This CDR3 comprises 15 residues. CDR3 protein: CASSPPGATANEQFF. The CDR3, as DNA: TGTGCCAGCAGTCCCCCCGGGGCTACCGCCAATGAGCAGTTCTTC.

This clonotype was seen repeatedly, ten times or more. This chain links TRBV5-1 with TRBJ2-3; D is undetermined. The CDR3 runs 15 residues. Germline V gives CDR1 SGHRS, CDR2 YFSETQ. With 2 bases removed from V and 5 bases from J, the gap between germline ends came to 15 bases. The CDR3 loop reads CASSFLPGFVDTQYF. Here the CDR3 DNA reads TGCGCCAGCAGCTTTTTACCTGGGTTCGTAGATACGCAGTATTTT.

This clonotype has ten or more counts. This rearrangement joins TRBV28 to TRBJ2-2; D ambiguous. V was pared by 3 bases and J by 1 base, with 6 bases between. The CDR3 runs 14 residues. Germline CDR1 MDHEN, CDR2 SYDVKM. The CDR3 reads CASSFGMNTGELFF. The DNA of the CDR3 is TGTGCCAGCAGTTTTGGCATGAACACCGGGGAGCTGTTTTTT.

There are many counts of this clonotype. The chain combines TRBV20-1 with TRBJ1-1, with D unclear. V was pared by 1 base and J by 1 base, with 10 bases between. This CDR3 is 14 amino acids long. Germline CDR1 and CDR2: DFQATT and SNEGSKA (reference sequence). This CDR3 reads CSARGSPRNTEAFF. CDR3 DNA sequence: TGCAGTGCTAGAGGGTCACCTAGGAACACTGAAGCTTTCTTT.

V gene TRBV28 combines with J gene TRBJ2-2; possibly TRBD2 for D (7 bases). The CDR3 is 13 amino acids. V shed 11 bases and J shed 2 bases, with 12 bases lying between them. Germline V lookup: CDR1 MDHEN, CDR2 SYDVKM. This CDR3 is CALGGLNTGELFF. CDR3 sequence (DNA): TGTGCCCTGGGGGGGCTCAACACCGGGGAGCTGTTTTTT.

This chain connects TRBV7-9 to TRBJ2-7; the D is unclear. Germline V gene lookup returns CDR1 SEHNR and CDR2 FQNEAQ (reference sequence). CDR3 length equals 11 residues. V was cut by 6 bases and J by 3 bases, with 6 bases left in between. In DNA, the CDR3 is TGTGCCAGCAGGCAGAACTACGAGCAGTACTTC. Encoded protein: CASRQNYEQYF.

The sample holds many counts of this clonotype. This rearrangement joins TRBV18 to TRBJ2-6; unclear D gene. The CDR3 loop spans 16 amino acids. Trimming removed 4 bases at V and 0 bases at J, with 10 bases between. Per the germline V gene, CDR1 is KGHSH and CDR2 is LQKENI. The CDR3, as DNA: TGTGCCAGCTCACAGGACCTTAGCTCTGGGGCCAACGTCCTGACTTTC. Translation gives CASSQDLSSGANVLTF.

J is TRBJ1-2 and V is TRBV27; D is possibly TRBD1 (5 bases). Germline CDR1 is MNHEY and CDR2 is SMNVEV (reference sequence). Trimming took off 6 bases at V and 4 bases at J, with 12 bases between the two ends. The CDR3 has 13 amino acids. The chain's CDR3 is CASSFRGGYGYTF. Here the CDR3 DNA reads TGTGCCAGCAGCTTCCGGGGCGGCTATGGCTACACCTTC.

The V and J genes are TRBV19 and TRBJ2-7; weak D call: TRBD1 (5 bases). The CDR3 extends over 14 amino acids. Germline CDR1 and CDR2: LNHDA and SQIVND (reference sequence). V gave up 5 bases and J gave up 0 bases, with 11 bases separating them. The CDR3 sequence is CASSSDTRSYEQYF. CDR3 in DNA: TGTGCCAGTAGTTCGGACACCCGCTCCTACGAGCAGTACTTC. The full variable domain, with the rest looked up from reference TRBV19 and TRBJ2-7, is DGGITQSPKYLFRKEGQNVTLSCEQNLNHDAMYWYRQDPGQGLRLIYYSQIVNDFQKGDIAEGYSVSREKKESFPLTVTSAQKNPTAFYLCASSSDTRSYEQYFGPGTRLTVT.

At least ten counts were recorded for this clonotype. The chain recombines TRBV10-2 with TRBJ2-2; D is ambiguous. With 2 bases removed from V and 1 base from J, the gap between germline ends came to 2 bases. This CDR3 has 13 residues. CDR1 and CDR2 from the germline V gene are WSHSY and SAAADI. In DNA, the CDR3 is TGCGCCAGCAGTGAGCTGAACACCGGGGAGCTGTTTTTT. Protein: CASSELNTGELFF.

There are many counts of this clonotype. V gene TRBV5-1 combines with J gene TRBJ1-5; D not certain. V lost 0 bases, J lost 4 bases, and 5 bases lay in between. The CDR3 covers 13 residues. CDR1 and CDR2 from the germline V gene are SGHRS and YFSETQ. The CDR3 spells CASSLGQNQPQHF. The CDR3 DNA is TGCGCCAGCAGCTTGGGCCAGAATCAGCCCCAGCATTTT. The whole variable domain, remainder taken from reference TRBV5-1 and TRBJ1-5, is KAGVTQTPRYLIKTRGQQVTLSCSPISGHRSVSWYQQTPGQGLQFLFEYFSETQRNKGNFPGRFSGRQFSNSRSEMNVSTLELGDSALYLCASSLGQNQPQHFGDGTRLSIL.

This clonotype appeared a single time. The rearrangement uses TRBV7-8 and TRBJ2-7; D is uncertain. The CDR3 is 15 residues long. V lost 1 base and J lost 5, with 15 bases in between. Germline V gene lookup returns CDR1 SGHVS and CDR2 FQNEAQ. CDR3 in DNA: TGTGCCAGCAGCTTAGACAGCCCTAATCCCCACGAGCAGTACTTC. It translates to CASSLDSPNPHEQYF.

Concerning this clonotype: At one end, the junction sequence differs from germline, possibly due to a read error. The DNA of the CDR3 is TGTGCCAGCAACCAAGCCCCTCCGAATTCACCCCTCCACTTT. Its translation: CASNQAPPNSPLHF. The chain combines TRBV3-1 with TRBJ1-6, with D uncertain. The CDR3 has 14 residues. Per germline, CDR1 LGHDT and CDR2 YNNKEL (reference sequence). The full variable domain, in which reference TRBV3-1 and TRBJ1-6 provide the parts outside the CDR3, is DTAVSQTPKYLVTQMGNDKSIKCEQNLGHDTMYWYKQDSKKFLKIMFSYNNKELIINETVPNRFSPKSPDKAHLNLHINSLELGDSAVYFCASNQAPPNSPLHFGNGTRLTVT.

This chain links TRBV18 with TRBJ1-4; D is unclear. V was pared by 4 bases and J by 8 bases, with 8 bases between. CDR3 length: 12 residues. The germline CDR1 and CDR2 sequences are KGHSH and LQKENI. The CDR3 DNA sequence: TGTGCCAGCTCACAAGACCGCGAAAAACTGTTTTTT. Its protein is CASSQDREKLFF. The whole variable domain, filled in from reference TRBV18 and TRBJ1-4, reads NAGVMQNPRHLVRRRGQEARLRCSPMKGHSHVYWYRQLPEEGLKFMVYLQKENIIDESGMPKERFSAEFPKEGPSILRIQQVVRGDSAAYFCASSQDREKLFFGSGTQLSVL.

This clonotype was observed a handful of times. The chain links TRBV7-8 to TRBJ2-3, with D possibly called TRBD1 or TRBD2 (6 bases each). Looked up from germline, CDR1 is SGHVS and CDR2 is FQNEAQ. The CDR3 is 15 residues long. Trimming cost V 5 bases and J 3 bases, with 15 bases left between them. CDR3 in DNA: TGTGCCAGCAGCCGGTGGGGGGCCGGAACAGATACGCAGTATTTT. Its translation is CASSRWGAGTDTQYF. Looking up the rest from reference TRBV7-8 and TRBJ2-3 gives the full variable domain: GAGVSQSPRYKVAKRGQDVALRCDPISGHVSLFWYQQALGQGPEFLTYFQNEAQLDKSGLPSDRFFAERPEGSVSTLKIQRTQQEDSAVYLCASSRWGAGTDTQYFGPGTRLTVL.

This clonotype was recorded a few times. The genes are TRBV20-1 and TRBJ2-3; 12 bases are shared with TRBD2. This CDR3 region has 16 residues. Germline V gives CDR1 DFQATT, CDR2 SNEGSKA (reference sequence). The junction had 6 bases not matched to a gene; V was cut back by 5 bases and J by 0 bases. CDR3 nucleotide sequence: TGCAGTGCTCTGACTAGCGGGGGACCTAGCACAGATACGCAGTATTTT. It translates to CSALTSGGPSTDTQYF.

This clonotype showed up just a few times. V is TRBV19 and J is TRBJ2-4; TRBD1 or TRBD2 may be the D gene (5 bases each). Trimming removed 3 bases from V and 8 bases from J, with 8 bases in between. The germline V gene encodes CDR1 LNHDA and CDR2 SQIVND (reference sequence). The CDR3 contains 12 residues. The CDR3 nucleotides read TGTGCCAGTAGTATCCGAGGGGACATTCAGTACTTC. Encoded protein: CASSIRGDIQYF.

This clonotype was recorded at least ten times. CDR3 coding DNA: TGTGCCAGCAGCCAAGTCCAACATTCACCCCTCCACTTT. It specifies CASSQVQHSPLHF. The genes are TRBV3-1 and TRBJ1-6; D ambiguous. Per the germline V gene, CDR1 is LGHDT and CDR2 is YNNKEL (reference sequence). V was cut by 1 base and J by 8 bases, with 6 bases left in between. This CDR3 contains 13 residues.